Listed below are T cell receptor beta chains from one sample, sequenced in a study of blood T cells in healthy people across ages. TCRdb called the 5' RACE reads again in MiXCR, with one record for every CDR3 protein. The data hold 1.5 million to 2 million distinct CDR3 sequences, with approximately 30% observed a single time. Specimen: blood. These receptors originate from a woman in her thirties in good health. The CDR3 runs from the conserved cysteine through the conserved F or W. Each record gives: J gene, D gene, clone size, V gene, CDR3 protein, CDR3 DNA. A D gene is named only where the DNA matches it firmly. Size values are once, few and many counts, or a class for expanded clones, and some rows have none.

TRBJ1-2 - few TRBV15 CATSIQGDYGYTF TGTGCCACCTCAATACAGGGAGACTATGGCTACACCTTC
TRBJ2-2 - - TRBV5-5 CASSFTGLPGELFF TGTGCCAGCAGCTTCACAGGTTTGCCCGGGGAGCTGTTTTTT
TRBJ2-3 TRBD1 - TRBV29-1 CSVDSRGSEGASTDTQYF TGCAGCGTTGATTCCCGGGGTAGTGAGGGGGCCTCCACAGATACGCAGTATTTT
TRBJ1-2 - - TRBV3-1 CASSHSTRVRRGINYGYTF TGTGCCAGCAGCCACAGCACCCGGGTCCGACGGGGGATTAACTATGGCTACACCTTC
TRBJ2-7 - few TRBV12-3/TRBV12-4 CASSLKTGVSYEQYF TGTGCCAGCAGTTTAAAAACGGGAGTGTCCTACGAGCAGTACTTC
TRBJ1-6 - - TRBV6-5 CASSGWENNSPLHF TGTGCCAGTAGTGGCTGGGAGAACAATTCACCCCTCCACTTT
TRBJ2-5 - - TRBV5-1 CASSYAQGQESQYF TGCGCCAGCAGCTACGCCCAGGGGCAAGAGTCCCAGTACTTC
TRBJ2-5 - few TRBV6-1 CASSDPSRETQYF TGTGCCAGCAGTGATCCAAGCCGTGAGACCCAGTACTTC
TRBJ1-1 TRBD1 once TRBV7-2 CASSEGQADTEAFF TGTGCCAGCAGCGAGGGACAGGCTGACACTGAAGCTTTCTTT
TRBJ2-7 TRBD1 many TRBV28 CASSSRDRLNEQYF TGTGCCAGCAGTTCCAGGGACAGACTGAACGAGCAGTACTTC
TRBJ2-3 - few TRBV12-3/TRBV12-4 CASSLNGLSTDTQYF TGTGCCAGCAGTTTAAACGGCCTGAGCACAGATACGCAGTATTTT
TRBJ2-1 - - TRBV7-3 CASSSPGDPSSYNEQFF TGTGCCAGCAGCTCGCCCGGGGACCCGAGCTCCTACAATGAGCAGTTCTTC
TRBJ2-7 - few TRBV15 CATSPGGLRPEQYF TGTGCCACCAGCCCCGGGGGTTTGAGGCCCGAGCAGTACTTC
TRBJ2-7 TRBD2 many TRBV29-1 CSVATSGGLVYEQYF TGCAGCGTTGCAACTAGCGGGGGGCTCGTCTACGAGCAGTACTTC
TRBJ1-2 - few TRBV5-1 CASRATNYGYTF TGCGCCAGCAGAGCGACTAACTATGGCTACACCTTC
TRBJ2-7 - - TRBV29-1 CSVSTGLNEQYF TGCAGCGTTTCGACAGGTTTAAACGAGCAGTACTTC
TRBJ2-7 - many TRBV29-1 CSVENPGTPYEQYF TGCAGCGTAGAGAACCCCGGGACACCCTACGAACAGTACTTC
TRBJ2-4 TRBD2 - TRBV10-3 CAIEAGGSYNEQYF TGTGCCATCGAAGCGGGGGGGTCCTACAATGAGCAGTACTTC
TRBJ2-7 - few TRBV30 CAWSYDPLYEQYF TGTGCCTGGAGTTACGACCCTCTCTACGAGCAGTACTTC
TRBJ2-1 - - TRBV7-2 CASSNSGPSYNEQFF TGTGCCAGCAGCAACAGCGGGCCGTCCTACAATGAGCAGTTCTTC
TRBJ2-1 TRBD1 few TRBV15 CATRGQGSDEQFF TGTGCCACCAGAGGACAGGGGTCCGATGAGCAGTTCTTC
TRBJ2-5 - many TRBV7-2 CASSTTGTMLTETQYF TGTGCCAGCAGCACCACCGGGACAATGCTTACCGAGACCCAGTACTTC
TRBJ1-2 - - TRBV7-9 CASSGLGYTF TGTGCCAGCTCAGGCCTCGGCTACACCTTC
TRBJ2-5 - few TRBV28 CASNPAWRETQYF TGTGCCAGCAATCCCGCATGGCGCGAGACCCAGTACTTC